The present entry profiles one TCR beta chain with its context. The target antigen is unknown. Original data processing: Counting gave a median of approximately 96,000 TCRs per sample, with values ranging from about 20,000 to 750,000. TCRdb processed the RACE reads anew with MiXCR; each CDR3 protein has one entry. The V and J calls were determined by TCRdb, not by the authors. The sample lists roughly 40,000 distinct CDR3 sequences, about an eighth occurring once. Losses at the gene ends were 0 bases for V and 0 bases for J; bases not matched to a gene: 15. The CDR3 is 20 residues long. Germline values: CDR1 MNHEY, CDR2 SVGEGT. The data derive from a study of human T cells and chemical hapten exposure. Study observations and caveats: After DPC sensitization, TCRs above 1 in 1000 frequency showed no change. In comparison with controls, expanded TCRs gave rise to a significantly larger number of large CDR3 similarity clusters.

Time point: pre-sensitization, week 0. As to treatment: therapeutic diphenylcyclopropenone sensitization with weekly scalp DPC. The template was total RNA from unfractionated whole blood. The sequenced sample was whole blood, obtained in connection with sensitization to the hapten diphenylcyclopropenone (DPC). The rearrangement uses TRBV6-2 or TRBV6-3 and TRBJ2-5; the match to TRBD2 covers 8 bases. The TCR originated in a woman in her thirties with alopecia areata. Some clones in this sample may be carry-over from other donors' samples. Here the CDR3 reads CASSYSSSGIHPTDQETQYF. The DNA for the CDR3 is TGTGCCAGCAGTTACTCGAGTAGCGGGATCCACCCAACGGACCAAGAGACCCAGTACTTC.